Following are 23 T cell receptor beta chains from one sample sequenced in a study of blood T cell repertoires in COVID-19. Method: immunoSEQ multiplex PCR; TCRdb's copy keeps in-frame clones and lacks some. Of just under 350,000 clones in the sample, 85% to 90% are singletons; the top ten hold 7.3%. Sample: peripheral blood. The receptors stem from a woman between 70 and 85 years old with COVID-19, enrolled during active disease.

This chain uses TRBV13 with TRBJ2-7; 10 bases align to TRBD2. The CDR3 runs to 14 residues. The J segment lost 6 bases and the V segment lost 8 bases, leaving 10 bases of the junction unmatched. Germline V gives CDR1 PRHDT, CDR2 FYEKMQ (reference sequence). The CDR3 spells CASLLAGDRGEQYF. The CDR3 nucleotides are TGTGCCAGCCTCCTAGCGGGGGATCGTGGCGAGCAGTACTTC.

V is TRBV6-5 and J is TRBJ2-7, with 8 bases identical to TRBD1. V trimming: 0 bases; J trimming: 2 bases; junction bases outside the gene matches: 3. Per germline, CDR1 MNHEY and CDR2 SVGAGI. The CDR3 is 15 residues long. The CDR3 sequence is CASSYSWTGPYEQYF. CDR3 bases: TGTGCCAGCAGTTACTCTTGGACAGGGCCCTACGAGCAGTACTTC.

The V call is TRBV7-9, the J call TRBJ1-4; 10 nucleotides agree with TRBD1. CDR1 and CDR2 from the germline V gene are SEHNR and FQNEAQ (reference sequence). With V trimmed by 7 bases and J by 6 bases, 5 bases remained unmatched. The CDR3 length is 14 residues. CDR3 protein: CASNPGQGYEKLFF. CDR3 DNA: TGTGCCAGCAACCCGGGACAGGGGTATGAAAAACTGTTTTTT.

The chain combines TRBV28 with TRBJ2-7; 10 bases agree with TRBD1. The CDR3 has 14 amino acids. Trimming took 8 bases from V and 4 from J; bases not matched to a gene: 8. CDR1 is MDHEN, CDR2 SYDVKM, per germline. The CDR3 loop is CASATGGRPYEQYF. In DNA, the CDR3 is TGTGCCAGCGCGACAGGGGGCAGACCATACGAGCAGTACTTC.

The J gene is TRBJ1-1, the V gene TRBV27, with D possibly TRBD1 on 6 matching bases. Per germline, CDR1 MNHEY and CDR2 SMNVEV (reference sequence). CDR3 length: 14 amino acids. Trimming stripped 6 bases from V and 2 bases from J, with 13 bases between. The CDR3 here is CASSPDRFNTEAFF. CDR3 coding DNA: TGTGCCAGCAGCCCAGACAGGTTCAACACTGAAGCTTTCTTT.

DNA of the CDR3: TGTGCCAGCAGCCCCGGGACAGGGGGAGACTATGGCTACACCTTC. It yields the protein CASSPGTGGDYGYTF. V usage is TRBV28 and J usage is TRBJ1-2; 11 bases match TRBD1. V lost 6 bases, J lost 3 bases, and 6 bases stayed unmatched. This CDR3 contains 15 residues. Germline loops: CDR1 MDHEN, CDR2 SYDVKM.

The V gene is TRBV6-4, the J gene TRBJ1-1; D not resolved. The V gene's germline CDR1 is MRHNA and CDR2 SNTAGT. This CDR3 is built from 13 residues. V gave up 3 bases and J gave up 1 base, with 6 bases separating them. As DNA, the CDR3 is TGTGCCAGCAGTGAACAGAAGAACACTGAAGCTTTCTTT. This encodes CASSEQKNTEAFF.

The rearrangement joins TRBV7-9 to TRBJ1-2; no firm D call. Trimming removed 8 bases from V and 0 bases from J, with 13 bases in between. Germline V gene sequence: CDR1 SEHNR, CDR2 FQNEAQ (reference sequence). The CDR3 runs 14 residues. In DNA form, the CDR3 reads TGTGCCAGCCGCCCCGCAGGCGCTAACTATGGCTACACCTTC. As protein: CASRPAGANYGYTF.

This clone was found once. The chain links TRBV6-1 to TRBJ1-5; no clear D. The germline V gene has CDR1 MNHNS and CDR2 SASEGT. The CDR3 length is 15 residues. Trimming removed 3 bases from V and 2 bases from J, with 11 bases in between. For the CDR3, the DNA is TGTGCCAGCAGTGATTCCGGGTTTGGCAATCAGCCCCAGCATTTT. It is translated as CASSDSGFGNQPQHF.

The chain couples TRBV29-1 to TRBJ1-1; a weak D match, TRBD1 (6 bases). Trimming took off 7 bases at V and 1 base at J, with 16 bases between the two ends. This CDR3 contains 14 residues. Germline CDR1 reads SQVTM; CDR2 reads ANQGSEA. CDR3 DNA sequence: TGCAGCGCCGAAGGACAGTTTAAGAACACTGAAGCTTTCTTT. Amino acids: CSAEGQFKNTEAFF.

J is TRBJ2-5 and V is TRBV29-1, with a weak D call TRBD1 (5 bases). The germline CDR1 and CDR2 sequences are SQVTM and ANQGSEA. The CDR3 length is 13 residues. V dropped 5 bases and J dropped 5 bases, with 15 bases sitting between them. CDR3: CSVFSRVGETQYF. In nucleotides, the CDR3 is TGCAGCGTTTTCTCCAGGGTAGGGGAGACCCAGTACTTC. The complete variable domain, with remaining parts taken from reference TRBV29-1 and TRBJ2-5, reads SAVISQKPSRDICQRGTSLTIQCQVDSQVTMMFWYRQQPGQSLTLIATANQGSEATYESGFVIDKFPISRPNLTFSTLTVSNMSPEDSSIYLCSVFSRVGETQYFGPGTRLLVL.

The V and J genes are TRBV18 and TRBJ1-2, with TRBD1 matching 7 bases. The V gene end was trimmed by 6 bases and the J gene end by 2 bases; junction bases not matched to a gene: 9. Germline values: CDR1 KGHSH, CDR2 LQKENI. The CDR3 runs to 15 residues. The CDR3 reads CASSQTGTENYGYTF. DNA of the CDR3: TGTGCCAGCTCTCAAACAGGGACAGAGAACTATGGCTACACCTTC.

This sequence joins TRBV29-1 and TRBJ1-2; 12 nucleotides line up with TRBD1. This CDR3 comprises 15 residues. CDR1 SQVTM and CDR2 ANQGSEA come from the germline V gene. Trimming cost V 5 bases and J 1 base; bases outside gene matches: 5. CDR3 DNA: TGCAGCGTTTCCGGGACAGGGGGCGATAACTATGGCTACACCTTC. Translation: CSVSGTGGDNYGYTF. Complete variable domain (other parts from reference TRBV29-1 and TRBJ1-2): SAVISQKPSRDICQRGTSLTIQCQVDSQVTMMFWYRQQPGQSLTLIATANQGSEATYESGFVIDKFPISRPNLTFSTLTVSNMSPEDSSIYLCSVSGTGGDNYGYTFGSGTRLTVV.

The rearrangement uses TRBV18 and TRBJ1-2, with D hard to call. The CDR3 totals 16 residues. V was pared by 0 bases and J by 0 bases, with 11 bases between. CDR1 and CDR2 from the germline V gene are KGHSH and LQKENI. CDR3 nucleotide sequence: TGTGCCAGCTCACCACCTAGATTAACTTCTAACTATGGCTACACCTTC. Its protein product is CASSPPRLTSNYGYTF.

The genes are TRBV6-5 and TRBJ1-6; tentative D call: TRBD1 (5 bases). Trimming pared 10 bases from V and 0 bases from J, leaving 10 bases between. The length of the CDR3 is 14 residues. Germline-derived CDR1 and CDR2 are MNHEY and SVGAGI. CDR3 coding DNA: TGTGCCAACGGGGACTCCTCCTATAATTCACCCCTCCACTTT. This translates into CANGDSSYNSPLHF.

V gene TRBV21-1 combines with J gene TRBJ2-3; the table assigns TRBD2, which was not confirmed against the DNA. TRBV21-1 is assigned pseudogene status. CDR3 length equals 12 residues. This CDR3 reads CASSPPADTQYF. In DNA form, the CDR3 reads TGTGCCAGCAGCCCCCCGGCAGATACGCAGTATTTT.

The chain carries TRBV30 and TRBJ1-4; D is ambiguous. Per germline, CDR1 GTSNPN and CDR2 SVGIG (reference sequence). The V and J ends lost 0 bases and 11 bases respectively, with 10 bases between them. This CDR3 region has 12 residues. CDR3 protein: CAWSVAGGKLFF. The DNA for the CDR3 is TGTGCCTGGAGTGTAGCAGGTGGGAAACTGTTTTTT.

The chain links TRBV3-1 (or the pseudogene TRBV3-2) to TRBJ1-2; D uncertain. V was trimmed by 1 base and J by 8 bases, leaving 11 bases between them. CDR1 is LGHDT and CDR2 is YNNKEL in the germline V gene (reference sequence). The CDR3 runs 13 residues. The CDR3 sequence: CASSQADQRGYTF. The CDR3 DNA reads as TGTGCCAGCAGCCAAGCAGACCAGCGGGGCTACACCTTC.

The sample holds a few counts of this clone. This chain joins TRBV5-1 and TRBJ1-5, with 7 bases lining up with TRBD1. Germline CDR1 and CDR2: SGHRS and YFSETQ. This CDR3 is 16 amino acids long. With 2 bases clipped from V and 2 bases from J, the junction kept 7 bases outside the gene matches. The CDR3 sequence: CASSLEKQGRNQPQHF. The DNA of the CDR3 is TGCGCCAGCAGCTTAGAGAAACAGGGGCGCAATCAGCCCCAGCATTTT.

The V call is TRBV5-4, the J call TRBJ2-1; D possibly corresponds to TRBD2 (6 bases). This CDR3 comprises 15 residues. V was shortened by 3 bases and J by 2 bases, with 12 bases between the two germline ends. Germline CDR1 reads SGHNT; CDR2 reads YYREEE (reference sequence). The CDR3, as DNA: TGTGCCAGCAGCTACGGGACTGGAACCTACAATGAGCAGTTCTTC. Translation: CASSYGTGTYNEQFF.

The rearrangement links TRBV5-5 to TRBJ1-2; D is possibly TRBD1 (5 bases). Trimming took off 2 bases at V and 2 bases at J, with 16 bases between the two ends. The CDR3 is 16 amino acids. Germline-derived CDR1 and CDR2 are SGHKS and YYEKEE (reference sequence). The CDR3 DNA sequence: TGTGCCAGCAGCTTTGAGTTGGGGCAGAAAAACTATGGCTACACCTTC. The encoded protein is CASSFELGQKNYGYTF.

The chain employs TRBV18 and TRBJ1-1, with 7 bases matching TRBD1. V dropped 6 bases and J dropped 1; count of bases not matched to a gene: 2. CDR1 is KGHSH and CDR2 is LQKENI in the germline V gene. CDR3 size: 13 residues. CDR3: CASSYRGNTEAFF. The CDR3 DNA reads as TGTGCCAGCTCCTACAGGGGGAACACTGAAGCTTTCTTT.

The rearrangement uses TRBV11-2 and TRBJ1-4, with TRBD1 matching over 7 bases. This CDR3 is 15 amino acids long. Trimming cost V 6 bases and J 2 bases; bases outside gene matches: 6. Germline assignment: CDR1 SGHAT and CDR2 FQNNGV. CDR3 loop: CASSTGVGTNEKLFF. The CDR3 coding sequence is TGTGCCAGCAGTACAGGGGTTGGGACTAATGAAAAACTGTTTTTT.